These 20 T cell receptor beta chains originate from one sample sequenced in a study of CD8+CD57+ T cells in acquired aplastic anemia. Whoever was chosen for sequencing had shown CD8+CD57+ cell expansion by flow cytometry. The TCR beta profiling, which covered VDJ combination and CDR3 sequence, was carried out using genomic DNA as the template. One entry per CDR3 protein results from TCRdb running MiXCR on the reads. The sample yields approximately 300,000 distinct CDR3 sequences, under 60% seen once. Sequencing was performed on sorted CD4+, CD8+, or CD8+CD57+ T cells (not recorded which) from PBMCs. Receptor source: a human donor with aplastic anemia.

CDR3 sequence reads: CASTGAVVATNGELFF. The CDR3 DNA reads as TGCGCCAGCACAGGGGCAGTAGTTGCAACTAATGGAGAACTGTTTTTT. V gene TRBV10-2 combines with J gene TRBJ1-4, with D perhaps TRBD1 (6 bases). This CDR3 has 16 amino acids. Germline CDR1 WSHSY, CDR2 SAAADI. Trimming pared 7 bases from V and 12 bases from J, leaving 27 bases between.

This clonotype was recorded at least ten times. This chain uses TRBV12-3 or TRBV12-4 with TRBJ2-5, with D perhaps TRBD2 (6 bases). The CDR3 sequence is 14 residues long. The germline V and J ends were trimmed by 3 bases and 5 bases, with 13 bases remaining between them. CDR3 in DNA: TGTGCCAGCAGTTTTAGCGGATCGGGGGAGACCCAGTACTTC. Its protein is CASSFSGSGETQYF.

The chain employs TRBV2 and TRBJ2-6; tentatively, D is TRBD1 (5 bases). V shed 1 base and J shed 2 bases, with 9 bases lying between them. The CDR3 extends over 16 amino acids. From germline, CDR1 is SNHLY and CDR2 FYNNEI. The CDR3 DNA follows: TGTGCCAGCAGTGAAGGGGTCAGGGCTGGGGCCAACGTCCTGACTTTC. Protein product: CASSEGVRAGANVLTF.

V usage is TRBV20-1 and J usage is TRBJ2-7, with a tentative D call TRBD1 (6 bases). Looked up from germline, CDR1 is DFQATT and CDR2 is SNEGSKA (reference sequence). This CDR3 has 12 amino acids. Trimming took off 5 bases at V and 4 bases at J, with 12 bases between the two ends. The CDR3 nucleotides read TGCAGTGCTTTTGACAGGCCGTACGAGCAGTACTTC. Its translation: CSAFDRPYEQYF.

This clonotype was counted only a few times. The CDR3 sequence: CATGFLSTGGNTEAFF. The CDR3 region has the DNA TGTGCCACCGGATTTTTATCGACAGGGGGGAACACTGAAGCTTTCTTT. This rearrangement joins TRBV5-6 to TRBJ1-1, with 9 bases that match TRBD1. CDR1 is SGHDT and CDR2 is YYEEEE in the germline V gene. This CDR3 contains 16 residues. Losses at the gene ends were 9 bases for V and 1 base for J; bases not matched to a gene: 13.

This clonotype has at least ten counts. The chain uses TRBV7-9 and TRBJ1-1; TRBD1 agrees at 9 bases. From germline, CDR1 is SEHNR and CDR2 FQNEAQ (reference sequence). The V segment lost 5 bases and the J segment 3 bases; nucleotides outside the gene matches: 7. This CDR3 is 15 amino acids long. The CDR3 sequence is CASSPYRDRDTEAFF. The CDR3 coding sequence is TGTGCCAGCAGCCCGTACCGGGACAGGGACACTGAAGCTTTCTTT.

This rearrangement joins TRBV20-1 to TRBJ1-1; D is possibly TRBD1 (5 bases). The germline V gene encodes CDR1 DFQATT and CDR2 SNEGSKA (reference sequence). The CDR3 sequence is 12 residues long. Trimming left V 3 bases short and J 5 bases short, with 10 bases between. This CDR3 reads CSARGPRTEAFF. The CDR3 bases are TGCAGTGCTAGGGGGCCCCGGACTGAAGCTTTCTTT.

The chain joins TRBV10-3 to TRBJ2-5; D gene uncertain. This CDR3 is 16 amino acids long. Germline lookup yields CDR1 ENHRY and CDR2 SYGVKD. Deletions cut 4 bases from V and 5 bases from J, with 20 bases between. This CDR3 reads CAISGKWPEVMETQYF. The CDR3 DNA reads TGTGCCATCAGTGGAAAATGGCCCGAGGTAATGGAGACCCAGTACTTC.

J is TRBJ2-7 and V is TRBV20-1; TRBD2 aligns across 11 bases. V lost 6 bases and J lost 6; bases outside the gene matches: 10. CDR1 and CDR2 (germline): DFQATT, SNEGSKA (reference sequence). This CDR3 spans 14 amino acids. CDR3 bases: TGCAGTGCCACTCCCGGGCTAGCGGGAGGCGAGCAGTACTTC. Its protein product is CSATPGLAGGEQYF.

Many counts were recorded for this clonotype. The chain uses TRBV24-1 and TRBJ2-1; TRBD2 matches 8 bases. This CDR3 is built from 13 residues. V lost 7 bases, J lost 6 bases, and 4 bases stayed unmatched. Germline V gene sequence: CDR1 KGHDR, CDR2 SFDVKD. The CDR3: CATRTSEFNEQFF. CDR3 nucleotides: TGTGCCACCAGGACTAGCGAATTCAATGAGCAGTTCTTC.

This chain joins TRBV7-9 and TRBJ2-2; D is possibly TRBD1 or TRBD2 (5 bases each). V lost 5 bases and J lost 6, with 13 bases in between. Germline lookup yields CDR1 SEHNR and CDR2 FQNEAQ (reference sequence). This CDR3 has 14 residues. The CDR3 sequence is CASSPGTASGELFF. CDR3 coding DNA: TGTGCCAGCAGCCCTGGGACGGCTTCCGGGGAGCTGTTTTTT.

J is TRBJ1-1 and V is TRBV20-1; D may be TRBD1 (6 bases). Germline CDR1 DFQATT, CDR2 SNEGSKA (reference sequence). With 5 bases removed from V and 4 bases from J, the gap between germline ends came to 17 bases. CDR3 length: 14 amino acids. CDR3 protein: CSAPFRPGATEAFF. The CDR3, as DNA: TGCAGTGCTCCTTTCCGACCGGGGGCCACTGAAGCTTTCTTT.

A word on this clonotype: Since no conserved phenylalanine or tryptophan closes the CDR3, a read error is the likely cause. The DNA is omitted, as the CDR3 cannot be located on it reliably, and the CDR3 follows TCRdb's listing. The rearrangement links TRBV5-8 to TRBJ2-5; no DNA check was done on the table's D call, TRBD1. Germline CDR1 and CDR2: SGHTS and YDEGEE. 11 amino acids form the CDR3, both terminal residues included. CDR3 sequence reads: CASSPGPPSTL.

The chain is built from TRBV7-2 and TRBJ2-5; D not certain. CDR3 length equals 13 residues. V gave up 2 bases and J gave up 9 bases, with 13 bases separating them. Germline V gives CDR1 SGHTA, CDR2 FQGNSA. The CDR3 DNA is TGTGCCAGCAGCTTACGAGGCAATCAGCCCCAGTACTTC. Encoded protein: CASSLRGNQPQYF. Supplemented by reference TRBV7-2 and TRBJ2-5, the full variable domain reads GAGVSQSPSNKVTEKGKDVELRCDPISGHTALYWYRQSLGQGLEFLIYFQGNSAPDKSGLPSDRFSAERTGGSVSTLTIQRTQQEDSAVYLCASSLRGNQPQYFGPGTRLLVL.

The chain uses TRBV2 and TRBJ2-1; weak D call: TRBD1 (6 bases). V dropped 2 bases and J dropped 6 bases, with 8 bases sitting between them. Germline assignment: CDR1 SNHLY and CDR2 FYNNEI. This CDR3 has 13 amino acids. In DNA, the CDR3 is TGTGCCAGCAGTGAACAGGGGCCCAATGAGCAGTTCTTC. It encodes CASSEQGPNEQFF.

Many counts were recorded for this clonotype. The chain employs TRBV11-3 and TRBJ2-1, with 7 nucleotides matching TRBD2. The CDR3 runs to 16 residues. The germline V gene has CDR1 SGHNT and CDR2 YENEEA. J was trimmed by 0 bases and V by 3 bases; bases with no gene match: 5. CDR3 DNA sequence: TGTGCCAGCAGCTTCGGAGGCGGGAGCTCCTACAATGAGCAGTTCTTC. Protein sequence: CASSFGGGSSYNEQFF.

The chain has TRBV2 and TRBJ1-1, with D tentatively TRBD1 (5 bases). This CDR3 spans 15 amino acids. Germline CDR1 reads SNHLY; CDR2 reads FYNNEI. The CDR3 protein is CARSRELSRDTEAFF. DNA for the CDR3: TGTGCTAGATCCAGGGAGCTAAGTAGGGACACTGAAGCTTTCTTT.

The chain couples TRBV2 to TRBJ1-2, with D perhaps TRBD1 (5 bases). CDR1 SNHLY and CDR2 FYNNEI come from the germline V gene. CDR3 length equals 14 residues. With 2 bases removed from V and 4 bases from J, the gap between germline ends came to 11 bases. CDR3 amino acids: CASSERGIAYGYTF. As DNA, the CDR3 is TGTGCCAGCAGTGAAAGGGGTATCGCCTATGGCTACACCTTC. Full variable domain (remainder filled in from reference TRBV2 and TRBJ1-2): EPEVTQTPSHQVTQMGQEVILRCVPISNHLYFYWYRQILGQKVEFLVSFYNNEISEKSEIFDDQFSVERPDGSNFTLKIRSTKLEDSAMYFCASSERGIAYGYTFGSGTRLTVV.

A few counts support this clonotype. V gene TRBV15 combines with J gene TRBJ2-7; D remains ambiguous. The CDR3 is 13 residues long. Trimming shortened V by 0 bases and J by 7 bases, and 10 bases separated the two germline ends. Germline CDR1 is LNHNV and CDR2 is YYDKDF (reference sequence). CDR3 in amino acids: CATSREPQGEQYF. CDR3 nucleotide sequence: TGTGCCACCAGCAGAGAGCCCCAAGGGGAGCAGTACTTC.

The chain carries TRBV29-1 and TRBJ2-7; 7 bases are a match to TRBD2. This CDR3 is 16 amino acids long. V was pared by 4 bases and J by 5 bases, with 17 bases of the junction left unmatched. Germline lookup yields CDR1 SQVTM and CDR2 ANQGSEA. CDR3 sequence: CSVVLSSGAWANEQYF. CDR3 DNA sequence: TGCAGCGTTGTCCTGTCTAGCGGTGCTTGGGCCAACGAGCAGTACTTC.